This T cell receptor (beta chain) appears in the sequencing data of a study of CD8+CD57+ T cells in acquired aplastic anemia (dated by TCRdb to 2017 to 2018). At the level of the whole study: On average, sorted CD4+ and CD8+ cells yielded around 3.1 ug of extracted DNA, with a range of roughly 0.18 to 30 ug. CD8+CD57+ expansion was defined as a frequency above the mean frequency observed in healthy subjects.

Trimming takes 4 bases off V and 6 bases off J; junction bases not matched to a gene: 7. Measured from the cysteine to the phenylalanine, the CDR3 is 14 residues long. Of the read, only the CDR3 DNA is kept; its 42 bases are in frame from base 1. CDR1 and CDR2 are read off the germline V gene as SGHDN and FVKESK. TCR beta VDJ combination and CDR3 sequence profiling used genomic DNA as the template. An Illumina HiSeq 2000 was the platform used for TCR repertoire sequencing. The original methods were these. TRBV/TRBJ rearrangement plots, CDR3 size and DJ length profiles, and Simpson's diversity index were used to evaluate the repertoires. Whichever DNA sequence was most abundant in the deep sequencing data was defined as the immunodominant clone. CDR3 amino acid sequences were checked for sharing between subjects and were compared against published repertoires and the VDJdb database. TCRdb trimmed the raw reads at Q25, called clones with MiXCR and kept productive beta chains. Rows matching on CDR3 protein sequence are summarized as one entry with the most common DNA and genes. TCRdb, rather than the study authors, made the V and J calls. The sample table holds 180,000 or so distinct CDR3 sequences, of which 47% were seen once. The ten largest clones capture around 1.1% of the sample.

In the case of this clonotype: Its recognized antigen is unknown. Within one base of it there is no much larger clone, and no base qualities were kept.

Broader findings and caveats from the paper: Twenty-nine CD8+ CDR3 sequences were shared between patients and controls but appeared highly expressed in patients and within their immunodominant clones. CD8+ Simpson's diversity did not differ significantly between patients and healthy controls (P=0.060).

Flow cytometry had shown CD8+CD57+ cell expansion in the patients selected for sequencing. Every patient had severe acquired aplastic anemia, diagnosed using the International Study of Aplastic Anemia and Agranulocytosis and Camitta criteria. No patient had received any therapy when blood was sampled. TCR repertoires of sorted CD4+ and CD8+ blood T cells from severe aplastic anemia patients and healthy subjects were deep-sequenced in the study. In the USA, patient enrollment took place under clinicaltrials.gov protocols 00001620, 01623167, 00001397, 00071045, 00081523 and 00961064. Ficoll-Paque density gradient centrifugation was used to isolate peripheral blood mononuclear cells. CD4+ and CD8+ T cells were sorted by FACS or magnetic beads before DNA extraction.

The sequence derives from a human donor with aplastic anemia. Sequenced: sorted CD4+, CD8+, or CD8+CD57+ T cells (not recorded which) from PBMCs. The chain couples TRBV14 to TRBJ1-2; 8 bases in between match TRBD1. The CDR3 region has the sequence CASSPLDRGHGYTF. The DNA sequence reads TGTGCCAGCAGCCCTCTAGACAGGGGACATGGCTACACCTTC. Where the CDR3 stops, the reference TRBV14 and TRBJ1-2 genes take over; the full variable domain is EAGVTQFPSHSVIEKGQTVTLRCDPISGHDNLYWYRRVMGKEIKFLLHFVKESKQDESGMPNNRFLAERTGGTYSTLKVQPAELEDSGVYFCASSPLDRGHGYTFGSGTRLTVV.